Listed below are T cell receptor beta chains from one sample, sequenced in a study of monozygotic twins with inflammatory bowel disease. Following a re-call of the 5' RACE reads, TCRdb has one entry per CDR3 protein and lacks DNA. Its table records 420,000 or so distinct CDR3 sequences. Sequencing was done on a sample of blood. The receptors shown here come from a human donor with ulcerative colitis or Crohn's disease, or a healthy co-twin of an affected twin (not recorded which). Each CDR3 is given with its conserved first and last residue. Fields, in order: CDR3 length, J gene, V gene, CDR3 protein.

>14|TRBJ1-4|TRBV5-1
CASSYGQGREKLFF
>15|TRBJ2-3|TRBV5-1
CASSSEWDGTDTQYF
>14|TRBJ1-4|TRBV4-2
CASSQDQSNEKLFF
>19|TRBJ1-5|TRBV28
CASSFPKGQGAYSNQPQHF
>16|TRBJ2-1|TRBV20-1
CSARAWTSGRNNEQFF
>13|TRBJ1-1|TRBV3-1
CASSHTTWEKAFF
>13|TRBJ2-3|TRBV29-1
CSAWTGATDTQYF
>13|TRBJ2-1|TRBV3-1
CASSQDSRAEQFF
>15|TRBJ2-7|TRBV12-3/TRBV12-4
CASSSLAGGPGEQYF
>15|TRBJ2-1|TRBV28
CASKAGAKMYNEQFF
>14|TRBJ2-7|TRBV6-1
CASRSRDRDYEQYF
>14|TRBJ2-7|TRBV9
CASSLLGTSYEQYF
>12|TRBJ1-2|TRBV20-1
CSAPPGFYGYTF
>16|TRBJ2-2|TRBV7-3
CASSLTGTGVSGELFF
>12|TRBJ1-2|TRBV29-1
CSALTGAYGYTF
>14|TRBJ2-7|TRBV5-1
CASSWSRGENEQYF